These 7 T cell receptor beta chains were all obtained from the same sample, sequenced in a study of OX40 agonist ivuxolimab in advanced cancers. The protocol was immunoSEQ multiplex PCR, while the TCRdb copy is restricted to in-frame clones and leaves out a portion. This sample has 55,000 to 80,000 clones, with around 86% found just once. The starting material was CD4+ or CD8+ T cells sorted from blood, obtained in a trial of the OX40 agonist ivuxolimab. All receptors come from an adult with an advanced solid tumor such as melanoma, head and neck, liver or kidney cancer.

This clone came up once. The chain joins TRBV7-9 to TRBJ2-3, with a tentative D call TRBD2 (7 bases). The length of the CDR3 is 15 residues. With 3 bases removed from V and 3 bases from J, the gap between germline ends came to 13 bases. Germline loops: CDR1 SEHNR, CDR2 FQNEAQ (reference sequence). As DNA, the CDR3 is TGTGCCAGCAGCTTCGGGGGGCGGGTGACAGATACGCAGTATTTT. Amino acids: CASSFGGRVTDTQYF.

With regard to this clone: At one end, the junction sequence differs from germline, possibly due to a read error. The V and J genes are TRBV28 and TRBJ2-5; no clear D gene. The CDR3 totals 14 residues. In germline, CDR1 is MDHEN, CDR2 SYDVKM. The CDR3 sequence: CASSFPGHKEAQYF. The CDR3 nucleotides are TGTGCCAGCAGTTTCCCGGGCCACAAAGAGGCCCAGTACTTC.

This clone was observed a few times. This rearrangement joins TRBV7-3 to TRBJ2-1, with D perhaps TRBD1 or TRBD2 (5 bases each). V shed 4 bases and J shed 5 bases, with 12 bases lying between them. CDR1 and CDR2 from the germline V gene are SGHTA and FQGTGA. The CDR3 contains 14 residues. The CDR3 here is CASSSPGRNNEQFF. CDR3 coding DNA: TGTGCCAGCAGCTCTCCGGGACGGAACAATGAGCAGTTCTTC. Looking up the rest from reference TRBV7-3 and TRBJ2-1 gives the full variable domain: GAGVSQTPSNKVTEKGKYVELRCDPISGHTALYWYRQSLGQGPEFLIYFQGTGAADDSGLPNDRFFAVRPEGSVSTLKIQRTERGDSAVYLCASSSPGRNNEQFFGPGTRLTVL.

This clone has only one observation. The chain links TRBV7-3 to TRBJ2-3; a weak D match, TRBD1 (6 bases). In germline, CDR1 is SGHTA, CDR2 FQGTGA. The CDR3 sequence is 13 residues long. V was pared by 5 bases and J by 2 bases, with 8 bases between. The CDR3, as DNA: TGTGCCAGCAGCCGACAGGTCACAGATACGCAGTATTTT. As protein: CASSRQVTDTQYF.

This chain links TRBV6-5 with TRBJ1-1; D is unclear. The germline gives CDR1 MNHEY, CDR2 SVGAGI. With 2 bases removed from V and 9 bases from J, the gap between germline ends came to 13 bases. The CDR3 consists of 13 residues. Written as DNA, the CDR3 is TGTGCCAGCAGTTACACAGCTTCTGGGCAAGCTTTCTTT. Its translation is CASSYTASGQAFF.

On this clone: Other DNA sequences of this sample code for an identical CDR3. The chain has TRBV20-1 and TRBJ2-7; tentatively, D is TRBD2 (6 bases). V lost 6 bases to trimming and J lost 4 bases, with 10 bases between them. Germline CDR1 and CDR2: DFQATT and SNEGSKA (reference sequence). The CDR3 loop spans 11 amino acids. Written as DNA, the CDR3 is TGCAGTGCGTCGCGGGGTTACGAGCAGTACTTC. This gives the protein CSASRGYEQYF.

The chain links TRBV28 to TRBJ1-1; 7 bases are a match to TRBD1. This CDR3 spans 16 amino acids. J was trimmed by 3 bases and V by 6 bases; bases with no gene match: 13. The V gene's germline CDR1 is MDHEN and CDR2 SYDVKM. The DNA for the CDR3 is TGTGCCAGCAGGTCGAGGGGGCGTGCGTCGTACACTGAAGCTTTCTTT. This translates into CASRSRGRASYTEAFF. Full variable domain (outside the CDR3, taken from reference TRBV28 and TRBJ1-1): DVKVTQSSRYLVKRTGEKVFLECVQDMDHENMFWYRQDPGLGLRLIYFSYDVKMKEKGDIPEGYSVSREKKERFSLILESASTNQTSMYLCASRSRGRASYTEAFFGQGTRLTVV.